Following are 10 T cell receptor beta chains from one sample sequenced in a study of shared clonotypes between healthy human individuals. The method was immunoSEQ multiplex PCR; TCRdb's version includes in-frame clones alone and lacks a portion of them. The top ten clones hold roughly 0.55% of a sample with over 850,000 clones, more than 75% of them seen once. The sequenced material came from memory CD4+ T cells from PBMCs. Sample subset: CD45RA-negative fraction. All receptors come from a man aged 18 to 35 in good health. Some clones in this sample may be carry-over from other donors' samples.

This clone was detected only a few times. The chain couples TRBV28 to TRBJ1-2; 8 bases align to TRBD1. The V and J ends lost 1 base and 7 bases, in that order; junction bases with no gene match: 17. CDR3 length equals 18 residues. Germline CDR1 and CDR2: MDHEN and SYDVKM. The CDR3 region is CASSLSPVRQGRTLGYTF. The CDR3 DNA is TGTGCCAGCAGTTTATCTCCCGTTAGACAGGGGAGGACTCTTGGCTACACCTTC.

This chain links TRBV7-8 with TRBJ2-3; maybe TRBD1 (6 bases). The CDR3 sequence is 16 residues long. Deletions cut 2 bases from V and 2 bases from J, with 14 bases between. CDR1 and CDR2 (germline): SGHVS, FQNEAQ. The CDR3 DNA reads TGTGCCAGCAGCTTAAGGGATGTGGGGGCCACAGATACGCAGTATTTT. Translated: CASSLRDVGATDTQYF.

The chain combines TRBV27 with TRBJ1-1; unclear D gene. CDR1 is MNHEY, CDR2 SMNVEV, per germline (reference sequence). V shed 6 bases and J shed 7 bases, with 18 bases lying between them. The CDR3 has 14 amino acids. The CDR3 sequence is CASRTRGGAIEAFF. DNA of the CDR3: TGTGCCAGCAGAACCCGAGGCGGTGCCATTGAAGCTTTCTTT.

In nucleotides, the CDR3 is TGCGCCAGCAGCTTGGAATCGGGAGTCATTCCAGATACGCAGTATTTT. Translating gives CASSLESGVIPDTQYF. The chain has TRBV5-1 and TRBJ2-3, with D perhaps matching TRBD2 (6 bases). Looked up from germline, CDR1 is SGHRS and CDR2 is YFSETQ. The CDR3 is made up of 16 amino acids. V was shortened by 0 bases and J by 4 bases, with 15 bases between the two germline ends.

A few counts support this clone. Other DNA variants within this sample encode the same CDR3. This chain joins TRBV7-8 and TRBJ1-3, with 8 nucleotides matching TRBD1. The germline CDR1 and CDR2 sequences are SGHVS and FQNEAQ. V dropped 2 bases and J dropped 0; count of bases not matched to a gene: 0. The CDR3 has 15 residues. The CDR3 spells CASSLQGASGNTIYF. DNA for the CDR3: TGTGCCAGCAGCTTACAGGGGGCCTCTGGAAACACCATATATTTT.

This chain uses TRBV5-6 with TRBJ2-3; 8 bases match TRBD2. Germline V gene data show CDR1 as SGHDT and CDR2 as YYEEEE. The V and J ends lost 3 bases and 1 base, in that order; junction bases with no gene match: 13. The CDR3 is made up of 18 amino acids. The CDR3 DNA follows: TGTGCCAGCAGCTCGGGACTAGGACTTAATAGGGGCACAGATACGCAGTATTTT. Its translation: CASSSGLGLNRGTDTQYF.

V and J are TRBV2 and TRBJ2-5; tentatively, D is TRBD2 (5 bases). CDR1 SNHLY and CDR2 FYNNEI come from the germline V gene. CDR3 size: 13 residues. Deletions cut 6 bases from V and 2 bases from J, with 10 bases between. In DNA form, the CDR3 reads TGTGCCAGCAGCGTGCGGGTGCAAGAGACCCAGTACTTC. Translated, it gives CASSVRVQETQYF.

This sequence joins TRBV9 and TRBJ2-2; possible D gene TRBD2, 7 bases. This CDR3 is built from 15 residues. Trimming stripped 0 bases from V and 6 bases from J, with 12 bases between. Germline V gene data show CDR1 as SGDLS and CDR2 as YYNGEE. CDR3 nucleotides: TGTGCCAGCAGCGTAGGTCAGGGGAGGGCCGGGGAGCTGTTTTTT. Residues: CASSVGQGRAGELFF.

This chain links TRBV5-1 with TRBJ2-2; D is uncertain. Germline loops: CDR1 SGHRS, CDR2 YFSETQ. The V and J ends lost 4 bases and 1 base respectively, with 11 bases between them. The CDR3 runs 15 residues. The CDR3 protein is CASSPFALNTGELFF. CDR3 DNA sequence: TGCGCCAGCAGCCCCTTTGCGTTGAACACCGGGGAGCTGTTTTTT.

As concerns this clone: Other DNA sequences in this sample translate to the same CDR3. The chain employs TRBV5-1 and TRBJ2-5, with D uncertain. From germline, CDR1 is SGHRS and CDR2 YFSETQ. V lost 2 bases, J lost 5 bases, and 4 bases lay in between. This CDR3 region has 11 residues. The CDR3 sequence: CASSFAETQYF. Written as DNA, the CDR3 is TGCGCCAGCAGCTTTGCGGAGACCCAGTACTTC. The full variable domain, with the rest looked up from reference TRBV5-1 and TRBJ2-5, is KAGVTQTPRYLIKTRGQQVTLSCSPISGHRSVSWYQQTPGQGLQFLFEYFSETQRNKGNFPGRFSGRQFSNSRSEMNVSTLELGDSALYLCASSFAETQYFGPGTRLLVL.